These 27 T cell receptor beta chains share one sample of origin, sequenced in a study of T-cell reconstitution after alpha-beta-depleted transplantation in children. Preparation of the TCRbeta library used unique molecular identifiers. TCRdb processed the PCR reads anew with MiXCR; each CDR3 protein has one entry. The table includes around 580,000 distinct CDR3 sequences, roughly 27% detected once. The sequenced sample was PBMCs, obtained before TCRalphabeta/CD19-depleted stem cell transplant. The receptor set was obtained from a boy under three years old with Wiskott-Aldrich syndrome, due to receive a stem cell transplant.

This chain joins TRBV10-3 and TRBJ2-7; D may be TRBD1 (5 bases). The CDR3 loop spans 14 amino acids. V gave up 2 bases and J gave up 2 bases, with 10 bases separating them. The germline gives CDR1 ENHRY, CDR2 SYGVKD. The CDR3 bases are TGTGCCATCAGTGAGCAGGGAAGGGCCTACGAGCAGTACTTC. This gives the protein CAISEQGRAYEQYF.

This clonotype was seen more than once but under ten times. The chain combines TRBV27 with TRBJ2-7, with D possibly being TRBD2 (6 bases). Trimming left V 7 bases short and J 5 bases short, with 21 bases between. Germline V lookup: CDR1 MNHEY, CDR2 SMNVEV (reference sequence). This CDR3 is 15 amino acids long. DNA for the CDR3: TGTGCCAGCAAAAAAAGAATGGGGAGGTCCCACGAGCAGTACTTC. Protein sequence: CASKKRMGRSHEQYF.

There are a few counts of this clonotype. The CDR3 sequence: CASSGGLAGENIQYF. In DNA, the CDR3 is TGCGCCAGCAGCGGGGGACTAGCGGGGGAAAACATTCAGTACTTC. The chain combines TRBV5-1 with TRBJ2-4; 14 bases map to TRBD2. Unmatched junction bases numbered 2, after V lost 4 bases and J lost 5 bases. Per germline, CDR1 SGHRS and CDR2 YFSETQ. This CDR3 has 15 residues.

The CDR3 protein is CSARHEATGHYGYTF. The CDR3 DNA reads TGCAGTGCTAGACACGAGGCTACAGGGCATTATGGCTACACCTTC. This chain links TRBV20-1 with TRBJ1-2; possibly TRBD1 for D (6 bases). This CDR3 contains 15 residues. Germline assignment: CDR1 DFQATT and CDR2 SNEGSKA (reference sequence). V gave up 2 bases and J gave up 5 bases, with 18 bases separating them.

The rearrangement uses TRBV20-1 and TRBJ2-5; D gene ambiguous. From germline, CDR1 is DFQATT and CDR2 SNEGSKA (reference sequence). The CDR3 runs to 13 residues. V was clipped by 3 bases and J by 2 bases, with 10 bases between them. Here the CDR3 reads CSASSRVQETQYF. The CDR3 DNA reads as TGCAGTGCTAGTAGTCGGGTTCAAGAGACCCAGTACTTC.

This chain links TRBV7-9 with TRBJ2-3, with a possible D match to TRBD2 (5 bases). This CDR3 region has 16 residues. Germline-derived CDR1 and CDR2 are SEHNR and FQNEAQ (reference sequence). V gave up 1 base and J gave up 2 bases, with 13 bases separating them. CDR3 sequence reads: CASSLGSGMLTDTQYF. The CDR3 DNA reads as TGTGCCAGCAGCTTAGGGTCGGGAATGCTCACAGATACGCAGTATTTT. Combining the CDR3 with reference TRBV7-9 and TRBJ2-3 gives the whole variable domain DTGVSQNPRHKITKRGQNVTFRCDPISEHNRLYWYRQTLGQGPEFLTYFQNEAQLEKSRLLSDRFSAERPKGSFSTLEIQRTEQGDSAMYLCASSLGSGMLTDTQYFGPGTRLTVL.

This clonotype has just a few counts. The gene calls are TRBV20-1 and TRBJ2-7, with 7 bases matching TRBD2. Germline V lookup: CDR1 DFQATT, CDR2 SNEGSKA (reference sequence). This CDR3 region has 14 residues. Trimming took 6 bases from V and 3 from J; bases not matched to a gene: 11. CDR3 nucleotide sequence: TGCAGTGCGACGGGGGAGGGAGTTCGCTACGAGCAGTACTTC. This sequence encodes CSATGEGVRYEQYF.

This clonotype has just a few counts. The chain links TRBV27 to TRBJ2-1; maybe TRBD2 (7 bases). Trimming shortened V by 3 bases and J by 7 bases, and 13 bases separated the two germline ends. CDR3 length: 14 residues. Germline-derived CDR1 and CDR2 are MNHEY and SMNVEV (reference sequence). The CDR3 DNA is TGTGCCAGCAGTTTTTGGGGGGGCCCGAATGAGCAGTTCTTC. Translation: CASSFWGGPNEQFF.

This clonotype was counted only a few times. The rearrangement links TRBV12-3 or TRBV12-4 to TRBJ2-2; tentatively, D is TRBD2 (6 bases). CDR3 length equals 15 residues. V dropped 7 bases and J dropped 1 base, with 13 bases sitting between them. The CDR3 DNA sequence: TGTGCCAGCACCCCGTGGAGGGGGAACACCGGGGAGCTGTTTTTT. Protein product: CASTPWRGNTGELFF.

The rearrangement uses TRBV30 and TRBJ1-5; D uncertain. The ends were cut back, 1 base at V and 5 bases at J, with 6 bases in the middle. Per the germline V gene, CDR1 is GTSNPN and CDR2 is SVGIG (reference sequence). The CDR3 spans 12 residues. CDR3 nucleotide sequence: TGTGCCTGGAGTGCTCAGCATCAGCCCCAGCATTTT. Translated: CAWSAQHQPQHF. The whole variable domain, remainder taken from reference TRBV30 and TRBJ1-5, is SQTIHQWPATLVQPVGSPLSLECTVEGTSNPNLYWYRQAAGRGLQLLFYSVGIGQISSEVPQNLSASRPQDRQFILSSKKLLLSDSGFYLCAWSAQHQPQHFGDGTRLSIL.

The chain carries TRBV24-1 and TRBJ2-1; 15 nucleotides line up with TRBD2. Germline V gives CDR1 KGHDR, CDR2 SFDVKD. This CDR3 contains 14 residues. V trimming: 9 bases; J trimming: 7 bases; junction bases outside the gene matches: 3. The CDR3 spells CATQGLAGGNEQFF. CDR3 coding DNA: TGTGCCACCCAGGGACTAGCGGGAGGAAATGAGCAGTTCTTC.

This clonotype was counted a few times. The CDR3 loop is CASSLLAGQPGETQYF. The CDR3 DNA sequence: TGTGCCAGCAGTTTACTAGCGGGCCAACCGGGGGAGACCCAGTACTTC. This rearrangement joins TRBV27 to TRBJ2-5, with TRBD2 matching 8 bases. The CDR3 has 16 amino acids. Trimming cost V 2 bases and J 5 bases; bases outside gene matches: 10. The V gene's germline CDR1 is MNHEY and CDR2 SMNVEV (reference sequence).

V usage is TRBV19 and J usage is TRBJ2-1; 10 bases match TRBD1. This CDR3 has 17 amino acids. V dropped 1 base and J dropped 1; count of bases not matched to a gene: 4. Germline V lookup: CDR1 LNHDA, CDR2 SQIVND (reference sequence). The CDR3 reads CASSIGGTGVSYNEQFF. In DNA, the CDR3 is TGTGCCAGTAGTATAGGAGGGACAGGGGTTTCCTACAATGAGCAGTTCTTC.

This clonotype was detected ten times or more. The V gene is TRBV5-1, the J gene TRBJ2-7; a weak D match, TRBD2 (5 bases). Trimming cost V 4 bases and J 3 bases, with 11 bases left between them. This CDR3 is built from 13 residues. CDR1 and CDR2 from the germline V gene are SGHRS and YFSETQ. The CDR3 region is CASSLGLFYEQYF. The CDR3 nucleotides are TGCGCCAGCAGCCTAGGACTTTTCTACGAGCAGTACTTC.

V is TRBV7-6 and J is TRBJ1-2; D is uncertain. From germline, CDR1 is SGHVS and CDR2 FNYEAQ. Trimming stripped 7 bases from V and 3 bases from J, with 9 bases between. This CDR3 is built from 12 residues. CDR3 DNA sequence: TGTGCCAGCATCCGAAGGCACTATGGCTACACCTTC. Translation gives CASIRRHYGYTF.

The chain employs TRBV14 and TRBJ2-3; D perhaps matches TRBD1 (6 bases). CDR1 and CDR2 (germline): SGHDN, FVKESK. The CDR3 is made up of 15 amino acids. Trimming shortened V by 3 bases and J by 4 bases, and 14 bases separated the two germline ends. CDR3 sequence reads: CASSQELGGADTQYF. In DNA form, the CDR3 reads TGTGCCAGCAGCCAGGAACTTGGGGGCGCAGATACGCAGTATTTT.

V and J are TRBV29-1 and TRBJ1-1, with D perhaps TRBD1 (6 bases). Trimming took 6 bases from V and 3 from J, leaving 23 bases between them. Germline loops: CDR1 SQVTM, CDR2 ANQGSEA. The CDR3 contains 16 residues. This CDR3 reads CSVILPQGFGDTEAFF. In DNA form, the CDR3 reads TGCAGCGTCATACTACCTCAGGGGTTCGGGGACACTGAAGCTTTCTTT.

The CDR3, as DNA: TGCGCCAGCAGGCCGATTAGCGGGAAGGCCTACAATGAGCAGTTCTTC. This encodes CASRPISGKAYNEQFF. The chain carries TRBV5-1 and TRBJ2-1, with 8 positions matching TRBD2. Per the germline V gene, CDR1 is SGHRS and CDR2 is YFSETQ. V lost 5 bases and J lost 2; bases outside the gene matches: 9. The CDR3 contains 16 residues.

The CDR3 spells CASSRDRAFFPSTSTYNEQFF. For the CDR3, the DNA is TGTGCCAGCAGTAGGGACAGGGCGTTTTTTCCCTCAACAAGTACCTACAATGAGCAGTTCTTC. V gene TRBV11-1 combines with J gene TRBJ2-1; 9 positions match TRBD1. CDR3 size: 21 residues. Unmatched junction bases numbered 23, after V lost 6 bases and J lost 2 bases. In germline, CDR1 is SGHAT, CDR2 FQDESV (reference sequence). Looking up the rest from reference TRBV11-1 and TRBJ2-1 gives the full variable domain: EAEVAQSPRYKITEKSQAVAFWCDPISGHATLYWYRQILGQGPELLVQFQDESVVDDSQLPKDRFSAERLKGVDSTLKIQPAELGDSAMYLCASSRDRAFFPSTSTYNEQFFGPGTRLTVL.

CDR3 sequence (DNA): TGTGCCACAAGCGGGGGGAGAGCCTACGAGCAGTACTTC. As protein: CATSGGRAYEQYF. This chain connects TRBV10-3 to TRBJ2-7; 9 bases fit TRBD2. Germline CDR1 and CDR2: ENHRY and SYGVKD. This CDR3 contains 13 residues. V lost 10 bases and J lost 2; bases outside the gene matches: 6.

V gene TRBV7-8 combines with J gene TRBJ2-7; no definite D call. Trimming took off 3 bases at V and 2 bases at J, with 11 bases between the two ends. The CDR3 totals 14 residues. Germline CDR1 SGHVS, CDR2 FQNEAQ. The CDR3: CASSFLPGPYEQYF. The DNA for the CDR3 is TGTGCCAGCAGCTTTCTTCCCGGACCCTACGAGCAGTACTTC.

This sequence joins TRBV7-7 and TRBJ2-2; no clear D gene. CDR3 size: 17 residues. Germline V gene data show CDR1 as SSHAT and CDR2 as FNYEAQ (reference sequence). V was cut by 5 bases and J by 1 base, with 17 bases left in between. The CDR3 nucleotides read TGTGCCAGCAGCCCCATTAGCTCAACCATGAACACCGGGGAGCTGTTTTTT. Residues: CASSPISSTMNTGELFF.

This clonotype was counted a few times. This chain uses TRBV27 with TRBJ1-5; D gene uncertain. V was pared by 6 bases and J by 0 bases, with 6 bases between. CDR1 and CDR2 from the germline V gene are MNHEY and SMNVEV (reference sequence). This CDR3 region has 13 residues. The CDR3 protein is CASRGTSNQPQHF. The CDR3 DNA follows: TGTGCCAGCAGGGGTACTAGCAATCAGCCCCAGCATTTT.

The rearrangement uses TRBV7-9 and TRBJ2-4; no reliable D call. CDR1 and CDR2 (germline): SEHNR, FQNEAQ (reference sequence). Trimming shortened V by 1 base and J by 8 bases, and 12 bases separated the two germline ends. This CDR3 contains 14 residues. The CDR3 DNA sequence: TGTGCCAGCAGCTTAGACGCAGGTCATGACATTCAGTACTTC. Translated, it gives CASSLDAGHDIQYF.

Comments on this clonotype: At one end the junction does not follow the germline gene, possibly because of a read error. This sequence joins TRBV20-1 and TRBJ2-7; D possibly corresponds to TRBD2 (5 bases). Germline V lookup: CDR1 DFQATT, CDR2 SNEGSKA (reference sequence). This CDR3 has 11 amino acids. The CDR3 DNA follows: TGCAGCGCTAGTCCGCTAGCCGAGCAGTACTTC. Protein sequence: CSASPLAEQYF.

The rearrangement joins TRBV3-1 to TRBJ2-1; D possibly corresponds to TRBD2 (5 bases). V was pared by 4 bases and J by 5 bases, with 21 bases between. The germline CDR1 and CDR2 sequences are LGHDT and YNNKEL (reference sequence). There are 17 residues in the CDR3. CDR3 amino acids: CASSLASGGVPNNEQFF. In DNA, the CDR3 is TGTGCCAGCAGCCTCGCCTCCGGAGGTGTCCCGAACAATGAGCAGTTCTTC.

The chain joins TRBV27 to TRBJ2-5; D may correspond to TRBD1 or TRBD2 (5 bases each). Trimming took 3 bases from V and 5 from J, leaving 13 bases between them. This CDR3 has 14 residues. Per germline, CDR1 MNHEY and CDR2 SMNVEV (reference sequence). CDR3 protein: CASSFQGPWETQYF. The CDR3 DNA sequence: TGTGCCAGCAGTTTTCAGGGACCATGGGAGACCCAGTACTTC.